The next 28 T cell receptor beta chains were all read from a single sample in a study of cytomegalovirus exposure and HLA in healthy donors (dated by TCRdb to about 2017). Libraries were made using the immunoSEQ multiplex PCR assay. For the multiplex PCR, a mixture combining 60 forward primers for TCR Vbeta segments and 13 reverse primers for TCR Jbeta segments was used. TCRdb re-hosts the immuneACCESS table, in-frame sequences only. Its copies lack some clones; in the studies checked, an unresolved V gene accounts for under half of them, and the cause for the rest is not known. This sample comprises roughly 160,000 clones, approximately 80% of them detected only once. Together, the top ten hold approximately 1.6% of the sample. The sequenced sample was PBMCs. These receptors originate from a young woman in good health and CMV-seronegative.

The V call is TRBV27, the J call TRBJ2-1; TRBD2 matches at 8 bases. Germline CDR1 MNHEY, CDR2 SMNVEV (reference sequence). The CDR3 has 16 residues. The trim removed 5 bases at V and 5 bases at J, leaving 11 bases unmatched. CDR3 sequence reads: CASSPEAGVPNNEQFF. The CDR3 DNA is TGTGCCAGCAGTCCAGAAGCGGGAGTACCCAACAATGAGCAGTTCTTC.

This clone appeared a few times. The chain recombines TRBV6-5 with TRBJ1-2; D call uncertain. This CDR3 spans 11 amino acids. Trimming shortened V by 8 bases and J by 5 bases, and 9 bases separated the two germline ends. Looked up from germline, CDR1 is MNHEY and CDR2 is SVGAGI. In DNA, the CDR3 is TGTGCCAGCTTTGGCCCTTATGGCTACACCTTC. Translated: CASFGPYGYTF.

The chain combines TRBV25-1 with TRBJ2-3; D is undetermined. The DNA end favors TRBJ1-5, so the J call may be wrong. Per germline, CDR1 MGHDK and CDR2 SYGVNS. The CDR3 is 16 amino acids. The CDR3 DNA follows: TGTGCCAGCAGTGAAATTGACGAGCGGAACACAGATACGCAGCATTTT. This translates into CASSEIDERNTDTQHF.

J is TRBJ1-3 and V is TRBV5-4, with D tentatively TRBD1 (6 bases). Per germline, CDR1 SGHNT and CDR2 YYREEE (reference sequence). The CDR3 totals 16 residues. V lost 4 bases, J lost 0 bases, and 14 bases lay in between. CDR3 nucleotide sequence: TGTGCCAGCAGCCTGTGGACAGCCGCCTCTGGAAACACCATATATTTT. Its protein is CASSLWTAASGNTIYF.

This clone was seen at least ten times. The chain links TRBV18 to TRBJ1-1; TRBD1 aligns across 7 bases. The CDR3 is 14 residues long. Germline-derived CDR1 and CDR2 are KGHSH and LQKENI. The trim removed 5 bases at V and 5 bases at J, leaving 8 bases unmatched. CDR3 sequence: CASSKGGELTEAFF. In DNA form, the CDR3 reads TGTGCCAGCTCAAAAGGGGGCGAGTTGACTGAAGCTTTCTTT. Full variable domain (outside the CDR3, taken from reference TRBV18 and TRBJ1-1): NAGVMQNPRHLVRRRGQEARLRCSPMKGHSHVYWYRQLPEEGLKFMVYLQKENIIDESGMPKERFSAEFPKEGPSILRIQQVVRGDSAAYFCASSKGGELTEAFFGQGTRLTVV.

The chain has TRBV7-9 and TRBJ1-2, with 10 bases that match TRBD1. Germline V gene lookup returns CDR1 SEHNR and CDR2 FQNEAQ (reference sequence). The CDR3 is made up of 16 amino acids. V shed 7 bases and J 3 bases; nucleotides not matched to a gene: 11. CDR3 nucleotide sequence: TGTGCCAGCAAGAACCCCGGGACAGGGGCGGACTATGGCTACACCTTC. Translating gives CASKNPGTGADYGYTF.

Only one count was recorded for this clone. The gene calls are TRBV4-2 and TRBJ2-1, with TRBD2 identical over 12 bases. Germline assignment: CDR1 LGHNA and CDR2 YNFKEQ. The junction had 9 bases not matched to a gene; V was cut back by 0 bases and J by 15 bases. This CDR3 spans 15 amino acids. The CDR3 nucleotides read TGTGCCAGCAGCCAAGACATGGCTAGCGGGAGGGATCCGTTCTTC. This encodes CASSQDMASGRDPFF.

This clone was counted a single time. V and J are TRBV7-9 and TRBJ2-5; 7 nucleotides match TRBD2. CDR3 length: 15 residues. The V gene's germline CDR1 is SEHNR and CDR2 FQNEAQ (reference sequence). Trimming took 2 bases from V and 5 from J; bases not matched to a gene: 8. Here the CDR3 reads CASSLRGGSSETQYF. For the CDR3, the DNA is TGTGCCAGCAGCTTACGGGGCGGGAGTAGTGAGACCCAGTACTTC.

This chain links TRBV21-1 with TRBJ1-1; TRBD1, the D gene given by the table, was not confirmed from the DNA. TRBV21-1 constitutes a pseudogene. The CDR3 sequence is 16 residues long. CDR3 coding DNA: TGTGCCAGCAGCCCCCAAGGACAGGGGATGAACACTGAAGCTTTCTTT. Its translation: CASSPQGQGMNTEAFF.

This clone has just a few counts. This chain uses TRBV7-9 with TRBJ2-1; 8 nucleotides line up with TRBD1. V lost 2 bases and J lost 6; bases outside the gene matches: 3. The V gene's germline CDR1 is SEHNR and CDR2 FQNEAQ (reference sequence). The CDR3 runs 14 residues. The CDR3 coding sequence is TGTGCCAGCAGCTTACAGGGGGCACTCAATGAGCAGTTCTTC. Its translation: CASSLQGALNEQFF.

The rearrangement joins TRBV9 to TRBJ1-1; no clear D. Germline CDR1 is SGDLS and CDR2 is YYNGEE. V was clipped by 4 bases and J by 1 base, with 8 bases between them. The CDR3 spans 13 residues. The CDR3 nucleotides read TGTGCCAGCAGCCTTGACTGGAACACTGAAGCTTTCTTT. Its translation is CASSLDWNTEAFF.

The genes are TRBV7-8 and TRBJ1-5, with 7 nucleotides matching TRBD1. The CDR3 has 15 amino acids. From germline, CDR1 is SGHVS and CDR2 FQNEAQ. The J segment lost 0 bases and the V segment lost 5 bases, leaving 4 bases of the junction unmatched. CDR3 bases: TGTGCCAGCAGCGTACAGGGGTATAGCAATCAGCCCCAGCATTTT. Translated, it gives CASSVQGYSNQPQHF.

The CDR3 loop is CATLDRPGNTIYF. CDR3 sequence (DNA): TGTGCCACCCTAGACAGACCTGGAAACACCATATATTTT. The V call is TRBV5-4, the J call TRBJ1-3; perhaps TRBD1 as D (5 bases). CDR1 and CDR2 from the germline V gene are SGHNT and YYREEE (reference sequence). V was shortened by 9 bases and J by 2 bases, with 12 bases between the two germline ends. The CDR3 has 13 residues.

CDR3 sequence reads: CASSYRDRTNYGYTF. CDR3 coding DNA: TGTGCCAGCAGCTACCGGGACAGGACGAACTATGGCTACACCTTC. The chain recombines TRBV5-6 with TRBJ1-2; TRBD1 agrees at 8 bases. Germline V gene sequence: CDR1 SGHDT, CDR2 YYEEEE. V was pared by 3 bases and J by 2 bases, with 6 bases of the junction left unmatched. The CDR3 loop spans 15 amino acids. Combining the CDR3 with reference TRBV5-6 and TRBJ1-2 gives the whole variable domain DAGVTQSPTHLIKTRGQQVTLRCSPKSGHDTVSWYQQALGQGPQFIFQYYEEEERQRGNFPDRFSGHQFPNYSSELNVNALLLGDSALYLCASSYRDRTNYGYTFGSGTRLTVV.

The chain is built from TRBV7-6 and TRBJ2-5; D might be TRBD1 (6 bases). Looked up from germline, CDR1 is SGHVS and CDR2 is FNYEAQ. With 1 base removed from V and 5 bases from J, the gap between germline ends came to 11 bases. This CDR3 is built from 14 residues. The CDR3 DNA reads TGTGCCAGCAGCTTAGGGACAGCCCAGGAGACCCAGTACTTC. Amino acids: CASSLGTAQETQYF.

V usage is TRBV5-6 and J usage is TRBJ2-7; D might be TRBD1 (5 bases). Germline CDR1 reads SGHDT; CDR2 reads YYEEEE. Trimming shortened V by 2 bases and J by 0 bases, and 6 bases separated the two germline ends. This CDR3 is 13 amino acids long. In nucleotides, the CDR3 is TGTGCCAGCAGCTTTGACAGCTCCTACGAGCAGTACTTC. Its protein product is CASSFDSSYEQYF.

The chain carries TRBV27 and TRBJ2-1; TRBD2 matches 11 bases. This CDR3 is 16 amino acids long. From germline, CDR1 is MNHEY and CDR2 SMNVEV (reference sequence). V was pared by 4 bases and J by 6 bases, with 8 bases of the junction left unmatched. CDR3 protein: CASSSVLAGDPNEQFF. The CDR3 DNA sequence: TGTGCCAGCAGTTCGGTACTAGCGGGAGATCCCAATGAGCAGTTCTTC.

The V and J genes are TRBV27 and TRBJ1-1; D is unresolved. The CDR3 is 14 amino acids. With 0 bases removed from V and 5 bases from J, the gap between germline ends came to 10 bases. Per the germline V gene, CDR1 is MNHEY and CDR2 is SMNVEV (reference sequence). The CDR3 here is CASSLSGGETEAFF. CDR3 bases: TGTGCCAGCAGTTTATCAGGCGGGGAAACTGAAGCTTTCTTT.

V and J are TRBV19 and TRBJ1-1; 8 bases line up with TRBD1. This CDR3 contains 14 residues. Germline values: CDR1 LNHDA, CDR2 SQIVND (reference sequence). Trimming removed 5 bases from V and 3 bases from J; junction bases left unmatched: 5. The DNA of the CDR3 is TGTGCCAGTAGTGTGGGACAGGTGCACACTGAAGCTTTCTTT. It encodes CASSVGQVHTEAFF.

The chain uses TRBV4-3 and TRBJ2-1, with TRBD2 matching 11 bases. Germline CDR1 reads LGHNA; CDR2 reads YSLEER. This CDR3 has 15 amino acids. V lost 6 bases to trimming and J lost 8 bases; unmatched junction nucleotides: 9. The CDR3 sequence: CASSATSGSSDEQFF. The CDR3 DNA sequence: TGCGCCAGCAGTGCTACTAGCGGGAGTTCGGATGAGCAGTTCTTC.

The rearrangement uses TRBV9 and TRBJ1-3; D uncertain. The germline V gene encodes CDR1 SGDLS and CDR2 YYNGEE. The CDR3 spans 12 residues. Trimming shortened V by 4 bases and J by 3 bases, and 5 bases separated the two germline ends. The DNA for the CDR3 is TGTGCCAGCAGCTCTTTTGGAAACACCATATATTTT. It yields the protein CASSSFGNTIYF.

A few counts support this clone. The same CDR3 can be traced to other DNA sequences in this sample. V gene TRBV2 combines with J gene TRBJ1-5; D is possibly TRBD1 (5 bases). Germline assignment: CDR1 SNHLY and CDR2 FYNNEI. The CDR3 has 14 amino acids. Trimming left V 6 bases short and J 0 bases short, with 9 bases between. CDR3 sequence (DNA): TGTGCCAGCAGCAGACAGACTAGCAATCAGCCCCAGCATTTT. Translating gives CASSRQTSNQPQHF.

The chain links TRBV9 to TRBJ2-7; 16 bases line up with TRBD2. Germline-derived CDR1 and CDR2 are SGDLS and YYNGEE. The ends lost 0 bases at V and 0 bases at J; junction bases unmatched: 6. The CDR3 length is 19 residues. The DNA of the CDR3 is TGTGCCAGCAGCGTAGACTCGGGACTAGCGGGAGGGTCCTCCTACGAGCAGTACTTC. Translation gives CASSVDSGLAGGSSYEQYF.

The CDR3 bases are TGTGCCAGCAGCCCTGAGGCAGGGAGCAATCAGCCCCAGCATTTT. Translated: CASSPEAGSNQPQHF. The chain carries TRBV5-4 and TRBJ1-5, with D perhaps matching TRBD1 (5 bases). V dropped 4 bases and J dropped 1 base, with 12 bases sitting between them. The CDR3 runs 15 residues. CDR1 and CDR2 (germline): SGHNT, YYREEE (reference sequence).

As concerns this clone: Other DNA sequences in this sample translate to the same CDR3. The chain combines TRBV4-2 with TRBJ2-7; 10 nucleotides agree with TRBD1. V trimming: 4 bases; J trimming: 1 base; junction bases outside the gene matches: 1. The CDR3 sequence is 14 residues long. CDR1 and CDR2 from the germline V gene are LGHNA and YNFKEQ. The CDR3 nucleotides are TGTGCCAGCAGCCTGGGACAGGGGTCCTACGAGCAGTACTTC. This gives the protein CASSLGQGSYEQYF.

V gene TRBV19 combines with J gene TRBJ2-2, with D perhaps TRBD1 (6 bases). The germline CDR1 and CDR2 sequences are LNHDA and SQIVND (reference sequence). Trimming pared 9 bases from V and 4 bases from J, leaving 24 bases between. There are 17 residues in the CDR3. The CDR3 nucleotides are TGTGCCAGAACAGAGACCGGGACACCTCCTTTCACCGGGGAGCTGTTTTTT. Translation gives CARTETGTPPFTGELFF.

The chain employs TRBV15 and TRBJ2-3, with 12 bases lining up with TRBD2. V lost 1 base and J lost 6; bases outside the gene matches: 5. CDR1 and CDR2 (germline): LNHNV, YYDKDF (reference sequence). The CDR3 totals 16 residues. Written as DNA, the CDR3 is TGTGCCACCAGCAGAGCCCCTAGCGGGAGGGCCGATACGCAGTATTTT. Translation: CATSRAPSGRADTQYF.

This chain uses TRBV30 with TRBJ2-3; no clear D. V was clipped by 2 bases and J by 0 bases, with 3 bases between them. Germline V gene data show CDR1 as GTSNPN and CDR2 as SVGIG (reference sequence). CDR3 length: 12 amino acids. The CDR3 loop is CAWSPSTDTQYF. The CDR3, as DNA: TGTGCCTGGAGTCCGAGCACAGATACGCAGTATTTT.